These 18 T cell receptor beta chains were sequenced from one sample in a study of regulatory T cells in long-lasting Graves disease. Arm-PCR with iRepertoire HTBI primers amplified the CDR3 regions for these TCR beta libraries. TCRdb independently ran MiXCR on the multiplex PCR reads; one entry per CDR3 protein. Here the sample spans more than 350,000 distinct CDR3 sequences, 21% being singletons. Time point indicated: persistent/refractory GD, antithyroid drugs over 5 years with positive TRAb. TCR sequences were obtained from RNA taken from PBMCs. The material was peripheral blood mononuclear cells (PBMCs), obtained when the disease was refractory, from a patient treated with antithyroid drugs. These receptors were collected from a female donor with Graves disease.

The table lists this clonotype with many counts. The chain is built from TRBV3-1 and TRBJ1-2; D remains ambiguous. The CDR3 spans 12 residues. Germline CDR1 and CDR2: LGHDT and YNNKEL (reference sequence). V gave up 0 bases and J gave up 10 bases, with 9 bases separating them. This chain's CDR3 is CASSQDLTNYTF. The CDR3 DNA follows: TGTGCCAGCAGCCAAGATCTTACAAACTACACCTTC.

This chain joins TRBV5-1 and TRBJ1-4; 7 bases match TRBD1. With V trimmed by 3 bases and J by 5 bases, 4 bases remained unmatched. Germline V gene lookup returns CDR1 SGHRS and CDR2 YFSETQ. The length of the CDR3 is 14 residues. The CDR3 spells CASSSGQANEKLFF. CDR3 sequence (DNA): TGCGCCAGCAGCTCCGGACAGGCAAATGAAAAACTGTTTTTT. Using reference TRBV5-1 and TRBJ1-4 for the parts outside the CDR3, the full variable domain is KAGVTQTPRYLIKTRGQQVTLSCSPISGHRSVSWYQQTPGQGLQFLFEYFSETQRNKGNFPGRFSGRQFSNSRSEMNVSTLELGDSALYLCASSSGQANEKLFFGSGTQLSVL.

This clonotype was picked up one time. The chain carries TRBV30 and TRBJ2-1, with no clear D. Germline V CDR1 and CDR2: GTSNPN, SVGIG (reference sequence). This CDR3 has 12 residues. CDR3 nucleotides: TGTGGGGGTCGTCGAGGCCACAATGAGCAGTTCTTC. Amino acids: CGGRRGHNEQFF.

This clonotype was detected ten times or more. The CDR3 DNA reads TGTGCCAGCAGTTCCACCTTCTGGACAGAGTCTGGAAACACCATATATTTT. Protein product: CASSSTFWTESGNTIYF. V and J are TRBV12-3 or TRBV12-4 and TRBJ1-3, with D perhaps matching TRBD1 (6 bases). V lost 4 bases and J lost 1, with 17 bases in between. This CDR3 is built from 17 residues.

This clonotype was found a few times. The chain uses TRBV6-1 and TRBJ1-1, with D perhaps TRBD1 (5 bases). This CDR3 contains 12 residues. Trimming took 10 bases from V and 1 from J, leaving 10 bases between them. Germline values: CDR1 MNHNS, CDR2 SASEGT. The CDR3 loop is CATREGNTEAFF. CDR3 sequence (DNA): TGTGCCACCAGGGAGGGGAACACTGAAGCTTTCTTT.

V usage is TRBV11-2 and J usage is TRBJ2-3; D is perhaps TRBD2 (6 bases). CDR3 length: 16 amino acids. V lost 4 bases, J lost 1 base, and 15 bases lay in between. The germline gives CDR1 SGHAT, CDR2 FQNNGV. Written as DNA, the CDR3 is TGTGCCAGCAGCTCACCGGGAGTGCAAGGCACAGATACGCAGTATTTT. It translates to CASSSPGVQGTDTQYF.

As regards this clonotype: With a much larger clone just one base away, this may be a read error. The CDR3 sequence: CASQLGLAPTKDIQYF. The CDR3 DNA reads TGTGCCAGCCAGTTGGGCCTGGCCCCGACGAAGGACATTCAGTACTTC. The chain links TRBV28 to TRBJ2-4; D not resolved. Trimming removed 8 bases at V and 8 bases at J, with 25 bases between. This CDR3 spans 16 amino acids. Germline V CDR1 and CDR2: MDHEN, SYDVKM.

This clonotype was picked up one time. The chain carries TRBV19 and TRBJ1-3, with TRBD1 matching over 8 bases. The ends lost 4 bases at V and 2 bases at J; junction bases unmatched: 7. The CDR3 is 16 residues long. The germline V gene encodes CDR1 LNHDA and CDR2 SQIVND (reference sequence). The DNA for the CDR3 is TGTGCCAGTAGTAGCTGGACAGGGCGGACTGGAAACACCATATATTTT. Translated: CASSSWTGRTGNTIYF.

The rearrangement links TRBV20-1 to TRBJ1-5, with 10 bases fitting TRBD1. The CDR3 length is 14 residues. With 5 bases clipped from V and 6 bases from J, the junction kept 7 bases outside the gene matches. CDR1 and CDR2 (germline): DFQATT, SNEGSKA (reference sequence). This CDR3 is CSAPRTGGGQPQHF. The CDR3 DNA reads TGCAGTGCTCCCCGGACAGGGGGAGGTCAGCCCCAGCATTTT.

This clonotype appeared many times. This chain joins TRBV28 and TRBJ1-1; perhaps TRBD1 as D (5 bases). The length of the CDR3 is 16 residues. The germline V gene has CDR1 MDHEN and CDR2 SYDVKM. The germline V and J ends were trimmed by 9 bases and 1 base, with 21 bases remaining between them. The CDR3 sequence: CASTGGSGWGNTEAFF. CDR3 nucleotide sequence: TGTGCCAGTACCGGGGGTTCGGGTTGGGGGAACACTGAAGCTTTCTTT.

V gene TRBV2 combines with J gene TRBJ2-3; 12 nucleotides align to TRBD2. The V segment lost 6 bases and the J segment 6 bases; nucleotides outside the gene matches: 7. The V gene's germline CDR1 is SNHLY and CDR2 FYNNEI. The CDR3 is 15 residues long. The CDR3 DNA follows: TGTGCCAGCAGAAGCACTAGCGGGGGGTCGGATACGCAGTATTTT. Amino acid sequence: CASRSTSGGSDTQYF.

This clonotype was seen ten or more times. The V gene is TRBV28, the J gene TRBJ2-2; D call uncertain. V was clipped by 0 bases and J by 6 bases, with 5 bases between them. Germline-derived CDR1 and CDR2 are MDHEN and SYDVKM. This CDR3 has 13 residues. This chain's CDR3 is CASSLWAAGELFF. CDR3 DNA sequence: TGTGCCAGCAGTTTATGGGCGGCCGGGGAGCTGTTTTTT.

Worth noting for this clonotype: A much larger clone differs by one base, so this may be a read error. The chain combines TRBV27 with TRBJ2-7, with TRBD2 matching over 9 bases. CDR1 and CDR2 (germline): MNHEY, SMNVEV (reference sequence). This CDR3 is built from 14 residues. The CDR3 spells CAGSGSGGIYEQYF. DNA for the CDR3: TGTGCCGGCAGTGGTAGCGGGGGAATCTACGAGCAGTACTTC.

This clonotype was observed a few times. The chain links TRBV20-1 to TRBJ2-7, with TRBD2 identical over 10 bases. This CDR3 comprises 15 residues. V shed 2 bases, J shed 1 base, and the junction held 5 bases outside the gene matches. CDR1 and CDR2 from the germline V gene are DFQATT and SNEGSKA (reference sequence). CDR3 sequence: CSARLAGVVSYEQYF. CDR3 sequence (DNA): TGCAGTGCTAGACTAGCGGGAGTGGTTTCCTACGAGCAGTACTTC.

This clonotype was seen at least ten times. The V call is TRBV6-5, the J call TRBJ1-2; maybe TRBD1 (5 bases). V lost 2 bases and J 6 bases, leaving 10 bases between the germline ends. CDR3 length: 13 residues. Germline V lookup: CDR1 MNHEY, CDR2 SVGAGI. CDR3 sequence (DNA): TGTGCCAGCAGTTACGGCAGGGTTCATGGCTACACCTTC. This translates into CASSYGRVHGYTF.

This clonotype was picked up a small number of times. CDR3 in amino acids: CATSRDDSSGETQYF. For the CDR3, the DNA is TGTGCCACCAGCAGAGATGACAGTAGTGGGGAGACCCAGTACTTC. The rearrangement links TRBV15 to TRBJ2-5; D possibly corresponds to TRBD1 (5 bases). Trimming left V 0 bases short and J 5 bases short, with 13 bases between. CDR1 and CDR2 (germline): LNHNV, YYDKDF (reference sequence). This CDR3 spans 15 amino acids.

The chain couples TRBV28 to TRBJ1-2; D is unresolved. The CDR3 length is 14 residues. The V end was cut by 1 base, the J end by 6 bases, with 12 bases between. CDR1 is MDHEN and CDR2 is SYDVKM in the germline V gene. The CDR3 DNA sequence: TGTGCCAGCAGTTTATACCTACCTGAGGATGGCTACACCTTC. Protein: CASSLYLPEDGYTF.

This clonotype was observed a handful of times. V and J are TRBV30 and TRBJ2-7, with 8 bases identical to TRBD2. The CDR3 has 14 amino acids. The trim removed 2 bases at V and 0 bases at J, leaving 3 bases unmatched. CDR1 is GTSNPN and CDR2 is SVGIG in the germline V gene (reference sequence). The CDR3 here is CAWSPTSGSYEQYF. The CDR3 nucleotides are TGTGCCTGGAGTCCTACTAGCGGCTCCTACGAGCAGTACTTC.